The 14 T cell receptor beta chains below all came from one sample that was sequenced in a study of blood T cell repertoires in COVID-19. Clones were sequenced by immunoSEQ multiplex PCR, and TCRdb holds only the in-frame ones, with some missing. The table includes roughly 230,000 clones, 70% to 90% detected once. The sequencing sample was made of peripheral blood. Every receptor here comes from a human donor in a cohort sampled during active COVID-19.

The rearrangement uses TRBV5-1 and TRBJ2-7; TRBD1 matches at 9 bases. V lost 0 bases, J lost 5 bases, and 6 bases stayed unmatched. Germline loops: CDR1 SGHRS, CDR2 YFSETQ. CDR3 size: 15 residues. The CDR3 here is CASSLGPGQGHEQYF. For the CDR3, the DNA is TGCGCCAGCAGCTTGGGGCCGGGACAGGGCCACGAGCAGTACTTC.

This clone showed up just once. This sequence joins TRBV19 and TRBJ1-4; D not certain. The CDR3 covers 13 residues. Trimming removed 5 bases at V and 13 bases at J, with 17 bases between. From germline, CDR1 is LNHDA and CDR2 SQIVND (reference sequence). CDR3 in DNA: TGTGCCAGTAGTCCCCGGGAGGGCCGAGGACTGTTTTTT. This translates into CASSPREGRGLFF.

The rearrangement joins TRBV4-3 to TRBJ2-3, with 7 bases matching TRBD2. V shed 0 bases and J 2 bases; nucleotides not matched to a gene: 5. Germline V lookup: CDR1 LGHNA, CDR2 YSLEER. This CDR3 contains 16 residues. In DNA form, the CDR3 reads TGCGCCAGCAGCCAAGAGGGAGCGGGGAACACAGATACGCAGTATTTT. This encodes CASSQEGAGNTDTQYF.

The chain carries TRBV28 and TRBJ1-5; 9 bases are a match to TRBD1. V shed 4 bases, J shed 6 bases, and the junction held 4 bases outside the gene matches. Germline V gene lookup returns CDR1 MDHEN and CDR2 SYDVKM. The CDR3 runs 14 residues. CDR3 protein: CASSSWTGVQPQHF. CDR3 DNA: TGTGCCAGCAGTTCTTGGACAGGGGTTCAGCCCCAGCATTTT.

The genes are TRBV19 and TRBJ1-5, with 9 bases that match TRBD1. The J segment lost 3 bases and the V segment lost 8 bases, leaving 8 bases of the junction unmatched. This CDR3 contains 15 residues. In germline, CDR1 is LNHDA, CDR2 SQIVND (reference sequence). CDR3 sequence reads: CASEYRGHNNQPQHF. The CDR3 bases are TGTGCCAGTGAATACAGGGGGCATAACAATCAGCCCCAGCATTTT.

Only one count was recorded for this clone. The CDR3 DNA sequence: TGTGCCAGCAGCCCTTTCGGGGGGGGTACTGAAGCTTTCTTT. It specifies CASSPFGGGTEAFF. V and J are TRBV3-1 (or the pseudogene TRBV3-2) and TRBJ1-1; TRBD1 is a possible D gene (5 bases). The ends were cut back, 4 bases at V and 5 bases at J, with 14 bases in the middle. The CDR3 length is 14 residues. CDR1 and CDR2 (germline): LGHDT, YNNKEL (reference sequence).

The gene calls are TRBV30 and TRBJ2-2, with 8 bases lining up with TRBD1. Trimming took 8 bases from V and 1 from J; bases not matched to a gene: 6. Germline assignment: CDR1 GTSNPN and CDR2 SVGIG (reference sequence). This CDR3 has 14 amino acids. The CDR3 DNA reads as TGTGCCGGAAAGGACAGGGAGAACACCGGGGAGCTGTTTTTT. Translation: CAGKDRENTGELFF. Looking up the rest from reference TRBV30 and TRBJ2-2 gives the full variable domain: SQTIHQWPATLVQPVGSPLSLECTVEGTSNPNLYWYRQAAGRGLQLLFYSVGIGQISSEVPQNLSASRPQDRQFILSSKKLLLSDSGFYLCAGKDRENTGELFFGEGSRLTVL.

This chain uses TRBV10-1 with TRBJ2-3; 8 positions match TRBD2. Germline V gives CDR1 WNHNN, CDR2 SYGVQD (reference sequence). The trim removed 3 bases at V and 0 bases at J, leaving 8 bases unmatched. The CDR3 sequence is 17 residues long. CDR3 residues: CASSDWTSPLSTDTQYF. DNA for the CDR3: TGCGCCAGCAGTGATTGGACTAGCCCTCTTAGCACAGATACGCAGTATTTT.

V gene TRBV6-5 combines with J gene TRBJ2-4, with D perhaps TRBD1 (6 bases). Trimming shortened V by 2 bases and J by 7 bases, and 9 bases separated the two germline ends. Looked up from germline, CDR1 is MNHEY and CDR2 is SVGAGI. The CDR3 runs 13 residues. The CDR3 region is CASSYTRGNIQYF. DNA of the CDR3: TGTGCCAGCAGTTACACGAGGGGGAACATTCAGTACTTC.

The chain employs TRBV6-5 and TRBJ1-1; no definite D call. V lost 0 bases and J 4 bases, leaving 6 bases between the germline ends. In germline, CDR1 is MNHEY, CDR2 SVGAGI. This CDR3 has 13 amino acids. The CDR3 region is CASSYSTRTEAFF. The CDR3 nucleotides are TGTGCCAGCAGTTACTCGACACGCACTGAAGCTTTCTTT.

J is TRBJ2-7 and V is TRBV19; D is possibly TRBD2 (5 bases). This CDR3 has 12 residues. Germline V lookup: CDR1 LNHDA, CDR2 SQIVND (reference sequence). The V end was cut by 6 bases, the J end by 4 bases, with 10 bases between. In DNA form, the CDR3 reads TGTGCCAGTAGGGCAGGAGGTTACGAGCAGTACTTC. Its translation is CASRAGGYEQYF.

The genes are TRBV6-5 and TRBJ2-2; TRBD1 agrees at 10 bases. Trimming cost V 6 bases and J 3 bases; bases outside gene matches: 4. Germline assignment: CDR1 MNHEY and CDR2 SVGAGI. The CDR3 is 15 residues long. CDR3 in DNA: TGTGCCAGCAGAACCGGGACAGGGGACACCGGGGAGCTGTTTTTT. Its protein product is CASRTGTGDTGELFF.

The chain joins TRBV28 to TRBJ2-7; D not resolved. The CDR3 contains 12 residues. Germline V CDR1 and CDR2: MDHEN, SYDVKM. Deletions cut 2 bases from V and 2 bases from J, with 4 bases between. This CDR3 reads CASSLLPYEQYF. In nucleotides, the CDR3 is TGTGCCAGCAGTTTACTCCCCTACGAGCAGTACTTC.

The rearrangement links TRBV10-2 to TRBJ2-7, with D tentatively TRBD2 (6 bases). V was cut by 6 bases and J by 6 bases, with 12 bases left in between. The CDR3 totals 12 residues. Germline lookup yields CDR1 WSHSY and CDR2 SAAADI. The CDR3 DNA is TGCGCCAGCAGCGGGAGTGTCGGCGAGCAGTACTTC. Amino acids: CASSGSVGEQYF.